What follows are 10 T cell receptor beta chains derived from one specimen sequenced in a study of cytomegalovirus exposure and HLA in healthy donors. The PCR contained 60 Vbeta and 13 Jbeta primers. The protocol was immunoSEQ multiplex PCR, while the TCRdb copy is restricted to in-frame clones and leaves out a portion. The table includes 180,000 or so clones, about 79% detected once. The specimen was PBMCs. All receptors derive from a boy aged 2 to 10 in good health and CMV-seronegative.

This chain joins TRBV4-1 and TRBJ2-1; 11 bases agree with TRBD2. Germline CDR1 reads MGHRA; CDR2 reads YSYEKL. This CDR3 contains 17 residues. With 4 bases clipped from V and 3 bases from J, the junction kept 8 bases outside the gene matches. In DNA form, the CDR3 reads TGCGCCAGCAGCCGCAAGTGGGGGACTAGCGGCTACAATGAGCAGTTCTTC. It encodes CASSRKWGTSGYNEQFF.

To note about this clone: This CDR3 is also generated by other DNA sequences in the sample. V is TRBV10-1 and J is TRBJ2-5; 8 positions agree with TRBD2. V lost 10 bases, J lost 5 bases, and 9 bases stayed unmatched. This CDR3 contains 13 residues. CDR1 WNHNN and CDR2 SYGVQD come from the germline V gene (reference sequence). CDR3 nucleotides: TGCGCCATCCCGGGGGGGGCTCGGGAGACCCAGTACTTC. Residues: CAIPGGARETQYF.

CDR3 sequence: CATSRWGQGIDTQYF. The CDR3 region has the DNA TGTGCCACCAGCAGATGGGGACAGGGGATAGATACGCAGTATTTT. The chain joins TRBV15 to TRBJ2-3; TRBD1 aligns across 10 bases. The CDR3 extends over 15 amino acids. V trimming: 2 bases; J trimming: 5 bases; junction bases outside the gene matches: 4. Germline CDR1 is LNHNV and CDR2 is YYDKDF (reference sequence).

The J gene is TRBJ1-5, the V gene TRBV5-1; weak D call: TRBD1 (5 bases). Germline V gene sequence: CDR1 SGHRS, CDR2 YFSETQ. This CDR3 spans 14 amino acids. V gave up 1 base and J gave up 5 bases, with 10 bases separating them. This CDR3 is CASSLFRGDQPQHF. Here the CDR3 DNA reads TGCGCCAGCAGCTTGTTTAGGGGCGATCAGCCCCAGCATTTT.

V gene TRBV15 combines with J gene TRBJ2-5; maybe TRBD2 (7 bases). The V gene lost 3 bases and the J gene lost 2 bases, with 16 bases spanning the gap. The germline V gene has CDR1 LNHNV and CDR2 YYDKDF (reference sequence). This CDR3 has 16 residues. The CDR3 region is CATSRARGAWQETQYF. The CDR3 bases are TGTGCCACCAGCAGGGCCCGGGGGGCCTGGCAAGAGACCCAGTACTTC. The complete variable domain, with remaining parts taken from reference TRBV15 and TRBJ2-5, reads DAMVIQNPRYQVTQFGKPVTLSCSQTLNHNVMYWYQQKSSQAPKLLFHYYDKDFNNEADTPDNFQSRRPNTSFCFLDIRSPGLGDTAMYLCATSRARGAWQETQYFGPGTRLLVL.

The V gene is TRBV27, the J gene TRBJ1-6; TRBD1 is a possible D gene (6 bases). Germline CDR1 MNHEY, CDR2 SMNVEV (reference sequence). V lost 8 bases, J lost 8 bases, and 13 bases lay in between. This CDR3 contains 13 residues. CDR3 residues: CASGQQGDSPLHF. Here the CDR3 DNA reads TGTGCCAGCGGGCAACAGGGCGATTCACCCCTCCACTTT.

The chain is built from TRBV7-2 and TRBJ1-5; TRBD1 might be the D (6 bases). The V gene's germline CDR1 is SGHTA and CDR2 FQGNSA. V lost 1 base and J lost 4, with 20 bases in between. This CDR3 has 18 amino acids. Here the CDR3 reads CASSLVAGSGGANQPQHF. Written as DNA, the CDR3 is TGTGCCAGCAGCTTAGTTGCTGGATCTGGGGGGGCGAATCAGCCCCAGCATTTT. The complete variable domain, with remaining parts taken from reference TRBV7-2 and TRBJ1-5, reads GAGVSQSPSNKVTEKGKDVELRCDPISGHTALYWYRQSLGQGLEFLIYFQGNSAPDKSGLPSDRFSAERTGGSVSTLTIQRTQQEDSAVYLCASSLVAGSGGANQPQHFGDGTRLSIL.

This clone was recorded a few times. The DNA for the CDR3 is TGTGCCAGCAGACCTAGGACTAACATCTACGAGCAGTACTTC. Translating it yields CASRPRTNIYEQYF. This chain uses TRBV27 with TRBJ2-7; a possible D gene is TRBD2 (6 bases). The CDR3 consists of 14 residues. Germline CDR1 reads MNHEY; CDR2 reads SMNVEV (reference sequence). Trimming pared 6 bases from V and 3 bases from J, leaving 15 bases between.

This clone was detected a few times. The rearrangement joins TRBV14 to TRBJ1-1, with D tentatively TRBD1 (6 bases). The length of the CDR3 is 15 residues. The germline V gene encodes CDR1 SGHDN and CDR2 FVKESK. Trimming shortened V by 1 base and J by 8 bases, and 17 bases separated the two germline ends. The CDR3 sequence: CASSQVTQGFGEAFF. The CDR3 region has the DNA TGTGCCAGCAGCCAAGTGACACAGGGTTTTGGGGAAGCTTTCTTT.

This chain uses TRBV5-1 with TRBJ1-1; weak D call: TRBD1 (5 bases). Germline V gene sequence: CDR1 SGHRS, CDR2 YFSETQ. V was clipped by 4 bases and J by 1 base, with 11 bases between them. The CDR3 runs 14 residues. The CDR3 reads CASSTQGPNTEAFF. CDR3 nucleotides: TGCGCCAGCAGCACCCAGGGTCCGAACACTGAAGCTTTCTTT.